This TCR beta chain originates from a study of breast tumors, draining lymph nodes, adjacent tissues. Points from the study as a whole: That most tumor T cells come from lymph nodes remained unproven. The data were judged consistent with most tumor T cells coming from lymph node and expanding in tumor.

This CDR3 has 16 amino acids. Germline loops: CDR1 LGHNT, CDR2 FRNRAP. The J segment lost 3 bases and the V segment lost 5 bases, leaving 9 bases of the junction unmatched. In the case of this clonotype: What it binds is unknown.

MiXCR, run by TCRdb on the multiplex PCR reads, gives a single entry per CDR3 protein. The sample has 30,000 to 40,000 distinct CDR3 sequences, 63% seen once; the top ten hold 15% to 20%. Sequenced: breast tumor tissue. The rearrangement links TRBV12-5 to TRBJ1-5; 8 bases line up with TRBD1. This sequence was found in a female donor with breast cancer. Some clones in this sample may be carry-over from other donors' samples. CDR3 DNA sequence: TGTGCTAGTGGTCCATCGAGGGACAGGTTCAATCAGCCCCAGCATTTT. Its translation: CASGPSRDRFNQPQHF. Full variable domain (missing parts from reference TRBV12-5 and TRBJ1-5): DARVTQTPRHKVTEMGQEVTMRCQPILGHNTVFWYRQTMMQGLELLAYFRNRAPLDDSGMPKDRFSAEMPDATLATLKIQPSEPRDSAVYFCASGPSRDRFNQPQHFGDGTRLSIL.